This entry is about one T cell receptor beta chain. Its cognate antigen is unknown. This record belongs to a study of post-analysis software for immune sequencing data. Study-wide context: The disease courses covered relapsing-remitting, secondary progressive and progressive-relapsing multiple sclerosis.

Trimming removed 1 base from V and 2 bases from J, with 11 bases in between. CDR1 is DFQATT and CDR2 is SNEGSKA in the germline V gene (reference sequence). CDR3 size: 14 residues. Study results and limitations: The study found significantly lower normalized Chao1 diversity in multiple sclerosis patients than in controls. The study found TRBV5-6, TRBV5-1 and TRBV20-1 among several TRBV segments more frequent in patients than controls. Strong co-clustering by F measure was evident for samples that had been prepared in the same batch.

cDNA libraries of TCR beta carried unique molecular identifiers. One entry per CDR3 protein results from TCRdb running MiXCR on the PCR reads. This sample has about 380,000 distinct CDR3 sequences, with roughly 38% found just once. This sequence originates from a girl aged 10 to 17 with multiple sclerosis. The sample comprised blood. The J gene is TRBJ1-1, the V gene TRBV20-1, with no clear D. CDR3 amino acids: CSARVEDTNTEAFF. In nucleotides, the CDR3 is TGCAGTGCTAGAGTGGAGGATACTAACACTGAAGCTTTCTTT.